This T cell receptor (beta chain) was recorded in a study of Graves' ophthalmopathy and Graves' hyperthyroidism. Amplified TCR beta CDR3 regions were obtained using RNA transcripts as template. In the first round, RT-PCR was carried out with HTBI primers, and a multiplex PCR formed the second round. TCRdb passed the multiplex PCR reads through MiXCR, listing each CDR3 protein once. The data show around 1.1 million distinct CDR3 sequences, with about 36% seen just once and roughly 10% held by the top ten. The sequenced material came from peripheral blood or thyroid tissue (not recorded which). This clonotype was sampled from an adult man with Graves' hyperthyroidism.

CDR3 loop: CASSWYGGSYEQYF. As DNA, the CDR3 is TGTGCCAGCAGTTGGTACGGGGGTTCCTACGAGCAGTACTTC. The rearrangement uses TRBV6-6 and TRBJ2-7; perhaps TRBD2 as D (6 bases). The CDR3 is made up of 14 amino acids. Trimming removed 4 bases at V and 1 base at J, with 11 bases between. The V gene's germline CDR1 is MNHNY and CDR2 SVGAGI (reference sequence).